This T cell receptor (beta chain) was recovered during a study of cytomegalovirus exposure and HLA in healthy donors. General observations from the study: Using the classifier, cytomegalovirus status was reportedly diagnosed with high specificity and sensitivity. Researchers counted some 150 TCR beta chains as cytomegalovirus-associated.

Germline V gene sequence: CDR1 SGHAT, CDR2 FQNNGV. The CDR3 contains 13 residues. Deletions cut 1 base from V and 7 bases from J, with 11 bases between. TCRdb's table, derived via immunoSEQ multiplex PCR, lists solely in-frame clones and lacks some. This sample has 110,000 to 150,000 clones; almost 90% occur once, and the top ten carry around 8%. Notes on this clone: The antigen remains unidentified.

The J gene is TRBJ2-7, the V gene TRBV11-2, with D hard to call. Specimen: PBMCs. The receptor was isolated from a woman between 18 and 29 years old in good health and CMV-seropositive. The DNA of the CDR3 is TGTGCCAGCAGCTTAGGCAGGCCCAAGGAGCAGTACTTC. It translates to CASSLGRPKEQYF.